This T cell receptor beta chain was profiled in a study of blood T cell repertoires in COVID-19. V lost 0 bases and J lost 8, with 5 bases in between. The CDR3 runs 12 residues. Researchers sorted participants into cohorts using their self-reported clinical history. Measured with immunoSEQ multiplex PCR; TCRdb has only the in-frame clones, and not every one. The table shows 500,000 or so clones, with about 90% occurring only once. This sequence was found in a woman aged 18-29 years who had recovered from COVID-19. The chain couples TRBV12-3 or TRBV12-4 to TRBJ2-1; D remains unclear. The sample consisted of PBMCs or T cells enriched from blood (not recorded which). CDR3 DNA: TGTGCCAGCAGTTTAGCCGGTTATGAGCAGTTCTTC. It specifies CASSLAGYEQFF.